This entry is about one T cell receptor (beta chain). This entry belongs to a study of blood T cell repertoires in COVID-19. Here immunoSEQ multiplex PCR was the method, and the copy in TCRdb shows in-frame clones only, minus some. Of roughly 100,000 clones in the sample, 91% were seen once. From germline, CDR1 is LNHDA and CDR2 SQIVND (reference sequence). This CDR3 has 13 residues. V gave up 6 bases and J gave up 7 bases; unmatched junction bases: 4. Sequenced sample: peripheral blood. The source of this sequence is a man aged 18 to 30 with acute or convalescent COVID-19. J is TRBJ1-2 and V is TRBV19; 11 nucleotides agree with TRBD1. This chain's CDR3 is CASSGQGAGGYTF. The CDR3 DNA sequence: TGTGCCAGTAGCGGACAGGGGGCAGGTGGCTACACCTTC.